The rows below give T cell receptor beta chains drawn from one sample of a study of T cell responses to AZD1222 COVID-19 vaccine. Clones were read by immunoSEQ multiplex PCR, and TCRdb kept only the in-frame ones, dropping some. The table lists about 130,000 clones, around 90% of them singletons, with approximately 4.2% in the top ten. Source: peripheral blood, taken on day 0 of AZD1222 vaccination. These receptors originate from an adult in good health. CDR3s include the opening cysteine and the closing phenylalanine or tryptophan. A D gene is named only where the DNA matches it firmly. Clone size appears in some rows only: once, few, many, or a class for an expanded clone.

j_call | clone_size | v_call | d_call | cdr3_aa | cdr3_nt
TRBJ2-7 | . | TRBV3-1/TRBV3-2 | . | CASSQVRGLSEQYF | TGTGCCAGCAGCCAAGTGCGGGGGCTCAGCGAGCAGTACTTC
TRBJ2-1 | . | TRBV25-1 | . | CASSEFKVGSKTGDEQFF | TGTGCCAGCAGTGAATTTAAGGTAGGATCCAAGACCGGCGATGAGCAGTTCTTC
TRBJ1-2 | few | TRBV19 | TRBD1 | CASSPDREWNYGYTF | TGTGCCAGTAGTCCCGACAGGGAATGGAACTATGGCTACACCTTC
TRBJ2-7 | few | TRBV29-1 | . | CSVEGPSPYEQYF | TGCAGCGTTGAAGGTCCTAGCCCCTACGAGCAGTACTTC
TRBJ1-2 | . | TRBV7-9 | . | CASSENSISNYGYTF | TGTGCCAGCAGCGAGAATAGTATTTCTAACTATGGCTACACCTTC
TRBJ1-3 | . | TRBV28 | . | CASSLSPHGDSGNTIYF | TGTGCCAGCAGTTTATCACCTCACGGGGATTCTGGAAACACCATATATTTT
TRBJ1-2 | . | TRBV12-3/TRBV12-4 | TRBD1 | CASSLTGGSGYTF | TGTGCCAGCAGTCTAACAGGGGGCAGTGGCTACACCTTC
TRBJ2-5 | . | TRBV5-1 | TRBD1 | CASSFGTGIGETQYF | TGCGCCAGCAGCTTCGGGACAGGAATAGGAGAGACCCAGTACTTC
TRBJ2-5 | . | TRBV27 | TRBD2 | CASSSLGTSEETQYF | TGTGCCAGCAGTTCCCTTGGTACTAGCGAAGAGACCCAGTACTTC
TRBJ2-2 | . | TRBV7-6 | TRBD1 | CASRATGTVNTGELFF | TGTGCCAGCAGGGCTACCGGGACAGTGAACACCGGGGAGCTGTTTTTT
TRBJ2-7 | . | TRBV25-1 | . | CASRRGASYEQYF | TGTGCCAGCAGGAGAGGGGCCTCCTACGAGCAGTACTTC
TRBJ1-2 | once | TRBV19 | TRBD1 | CASSKTGVDGYTF | TGTGCCAGTAGTAAAACAGGGGTCGATGGCTACACCTTC
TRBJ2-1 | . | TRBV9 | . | CASSVSDNEQFF | TGTGCCAGCAGCGTTAGCGATAATGAGCAGTTCTTC
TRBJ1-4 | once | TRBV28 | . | CASSFMVRSNEKLFF | TGTGCCAGCAGTTTCATGGTTAGATCTAATGAAAAACTGTTTTTT
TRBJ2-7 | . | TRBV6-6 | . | CASSSIGEQYF | TGTGCCAGCAGTTCCATTGGCGAGCAGTACTTC
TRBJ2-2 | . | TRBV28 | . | CASSLGSGGGELFF | TGTGCCAGCAGTTTGGGATCCGGGGGCGGGGAGCTGTTTTTT
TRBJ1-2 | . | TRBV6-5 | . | CASSYFGQYNYGYTF | TGTGCCAGCAGTTATTTCGGGCAGTATAACTATGGCTACACCTTC
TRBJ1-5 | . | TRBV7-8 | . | CASSPRGGSNQPQHF | TGTGCCAGCAGCCCTCGAGGGGGTTCCAATCAGCCCCAGCATTTT
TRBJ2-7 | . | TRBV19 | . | CASSLGGSNYEQYF | TGTGCCAGTAGCTTGGGGGGCTCCAACTACGAGCAGTACTTC
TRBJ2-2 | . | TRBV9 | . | CASTDPFTGELFF | TGTGCCAGCACGGACCCTTTCACCGGGGAGCTGTTTTTT
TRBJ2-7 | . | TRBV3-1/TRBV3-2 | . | CASSQGTYEQYF | TGTGCCAGCAGCCAAGGTACCTACGAGCAGTACTTC
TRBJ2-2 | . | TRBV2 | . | CASSEGGLTGELFF | TGTGCCAGCAGTGAAGGAGGGCTCACCGGGGAGCTGTTTTTT
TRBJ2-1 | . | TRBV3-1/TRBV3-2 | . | CASSQVAGSYNEQFF | TGTGCCAGCAGCCAAGTCGCGGGGTCCTACAATGAGCAGTTCTTC
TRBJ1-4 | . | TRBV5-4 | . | CASSLLAGATNEKLFF | TGTGCCAGCAGCTTGTTAGCGGGGGCAACTAATGAAAAACTGTTTTTT
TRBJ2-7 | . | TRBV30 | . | CAWKRNLLSYEQYF | TGTGCCTGGAAGAGAAACCTATTATCCTACGAGCAGTACTTC
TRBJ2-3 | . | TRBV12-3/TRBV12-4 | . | CASMKGSDTQYF | TGTGCCAGTATGAAGGGGTCAGATACGCAGTATTTT
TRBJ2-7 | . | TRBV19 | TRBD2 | CASSMVVTSSREQYF | TGTGCCAGTAGTATGGTCGTGACTAGCTCTCGCGAGCAGTACTTC